These 13 T cell receptor beta chains were all obtained from the same sample, sequenced in a study of blood T cell repertoires in COVID-19. Using immunoSEQ multiplex PCR, the repertoire was profiled, and TCRdb retains in-frame clones only, with some absent. The sample includes over 150,000 clones, 88% of them seen just once. The sequenced material came from peripheral blood. Source of these receptors: a man in his fifties or sixties with COVID-19, enrolled during active disease.

This clone was observed once. V and J are TRBV5-1 and TRBJ1-4; unclear D gene. This CDR3 has 15 amino acids. Germline assignment: CDR1 SGHRS and CDR2 YFSETQ. V lost 3 bases and J 7 bases, leaving 16 bases between the germline ends. Written as DNA, the CDR3 is TGCGCCAGCAGCTATCGGAGCGAATCGGGTGAAAAACTGTTTTTT. Translated: CASSYRSESGEKLFF.

On this clone: At the DNA level, this CDR3 is encoded by other sequences in the same sample as well. The chain has TRBV19 and TRBJ2-5, with 8 bases that match TRBD1. Unmatched junction bases numbered 6, after V lost 6 bases and J lost 3 bases. Germline lookup yields CDR1 LNHDA and CDR2 SQIVND (reference sequence). CDR3 size: 14 residues. The CDR3 here is CASRKQGGEETQYF. CDR3 nucleotides: TGTGCCAGTAGAAAACAGGGGGGAGAAGAGACCCAGTACTTC. Filled out from reference TRBV19 and TRBJ2-5, the complete variable domain reads DGGITQSPKYLFRKEGQNVTLSCEQNLNHDAMYWYRQDPGQGLRLIYYSQIVNDFQKGDIAEGYSVSREKKESFPLTVTSAQKNPTAFYLCASRKQGGEETQYFGPGTRLLVL.

This clone was detected once. The V call is TRBV18, the J call TRBJ1-1; 12 bases map to TRBD1. This CDR3 is built from 17 residues. Trimming at V came to 2 bases and at J to 8 bases, leaving 12 bases not matched to a gene. Germline lookup yields CDR1 KGHSH and CDR2 LQKENI. The CDR3 here is CASSPTSGQGAPREAFF. In nucleotides, the CDR3 is TGTGCCAGCTCACCAACCTCGGGACAGGGGGCTCCCCGCGAAGCTTTCTTT.

The V and J genes are TRBV10-2 and TRBJ2-7; 8 bases match TRBD2. In germline, CDR1 is WSHSY, CDR2 SAAADI. V dropped 9 bases and J dropped 0; count of bases not matched to a gene: 4. This CDR3 has 13 amino acids. The CDR3 loop is CAREAGVSYEQYF. The CDR3 nucleotides are TGCGCCAGGGAAGCGGGAGTCTCCTACGAGCAGTACTTC.

The V and J genes are TRBV27 and TRBJ2-5; 9 nucleotides line up with TRBD1. V shed 8 bases and J 5 bases; nucleotides not matched to a gene: 6. Germline values: CDR1 MNHEY, CDR2 SMNVEV (reference sequence). The CDR3 spans 13 residues. Written as DNA, the CDR3 is TGTGCCAGCTATACAGGGGGCTTGGAGACCCAGTACTTC. It specifies CASYTGGLETQYF.

This clone was detected once. The chain recombines TRBV23-1 with TRBJ1-5; 8 bases line up with TRBD1. TRBV23-1 is designated an ORF whose function remains uncertain. The V and J ends lost 2 bases and 2 bases, in that order; junction bases with no gene match: 5. The CDR3 is made up of 16 amino acids. CDR3 DNA: TGCGCCAGCAGTCAACAGGGGGCGGGGTGCAATCAGCCCCAGCATTTT. Translating it yields CASSQQGAGCNQPQHF.

The chain employs TRBV5-1 and TRBJ2-7, with 11 bases that match TRBD2. J was trimmed by 0 bases and V by 5 bases; bases with no gene match: 4. There are 15 residues in the CDR3. Germline CDR1 and CDR2: SGHRS and YFSETQ. The CDR3 here is CASSTGTSGSYEQYF. As DNA, the CDR3 is TGCGCCAGCAGTACCGGGACTAGCGGCTCCTACGAGCAGTACTTC. Based on the CDR3 plus reference TRBV5-1 and TRBJ2-7, the full variable domain is KAGVTQTPRYLIKTRGQQVTLSCSPISGHRSVSWYQQTPGQGLQFLFEYFSETQRNKGNFPGRFSGRQFSNSRSEMNVSTLELGDSALYLCASSTGTSGSYEQYFGPGTRLTVT.

This clone occurred once. This chain links TRBV3-1 (or the pseudogene TRBV3-2) with TRBJ2-4; possible D gene TRBD1, 6 bases. V shed 5 bases and J shed 0 bases, with 8 bases lying between them. CDR3 length equals 14 residues. Germline V lookup: CDR1 LGHDT, CDR2 YNNKEL (reference sequence). The CDR3 DNA is TGTGCCAGCAGCTCACAGGGAGCCAAAAACATTCAGTACTTC. Its protein is CASSSQGAKNIQYF.

The gene calls are TRBV12-5 and TRBJ2-7; D might be TRBD1 (6 bases). V was shortened by 2 bases and J by 3 bases, with 11 bases between the two germline ends. Germline CDR1 is LGHNT and CDR2 is FRNRAP. This CDR3 has 14 amino acids. In nucleotides, the CDR3 is TGTGCTAGTGGTTTGTCGTTAGGGGGCTACGAGCAGTACTTC. This encodes CASGLSLGGYEQYF.

This chain uses TRBV15 with TRBJ2-1; D possibly corresponds to TRBD2 (6 bases). The CDR3 consists of 14 residues. Trimming left V 3 bases short and J 2 bases short, with 8 bases between. Looked up from germline, CDR1 is LNHNV and CDR2 is YYDKDF (reference sequence). The CDR3 sequence: CATSSAGPYNEQFF. The CDR3 coding sequence is TGTGCCACCAGCAGCGCGGGACCCTACAATGAGCAGTTCTTC.

The V call is TRBV27, the J call TRBJ2-4; TRBD2 matches at 7 bases. The CDR3 covers 15 residues. Germline V gene data show CDR1 as MNHEY and CDR2 as SMNVEV (reference sequence). V dropped 3 bases and J dropped 5; count of bases not matched to a gene: 7. CDR3 bases: TGTGCCAGCAGTTTGGGAGGGAGACGGGAAAACATTCAGTACTTC. Its protein product is CASSLGGRRENIQYF.

The J gene is TRBJ1-4, the V gene TRBV10-2, with 10 bases identical to TRBD1. The CDR3 has 12 amino acids. V lost 8 bases, J lost 11 bases, and 5 bases stayed unmatched. Germline-derived CDR1 and CDR2 are WSHSY and SAAADI. The CDR3 DNA reads as TGCGCCAGCGGGGACAGGGGTGAGAAACTGTTTTTT. Encoded protein: CASGDRGEKLFF.

The chain links TRBV9 to TRBJ1-3; D gene unclear. The V end was cut by 3 bases, the J end by 0 bases, with 7 bases between. From germline, CDR1 is SGDLS and CDR2 YYNGEE. The CDR3 loop spans 14 amino acids. The CDR3 is CASSGYSSGNTIYF. The CDR3 nucleotides are TGTGCCAGCAGCGGCTACAGCTCTGGAAACACCATATATTTT.